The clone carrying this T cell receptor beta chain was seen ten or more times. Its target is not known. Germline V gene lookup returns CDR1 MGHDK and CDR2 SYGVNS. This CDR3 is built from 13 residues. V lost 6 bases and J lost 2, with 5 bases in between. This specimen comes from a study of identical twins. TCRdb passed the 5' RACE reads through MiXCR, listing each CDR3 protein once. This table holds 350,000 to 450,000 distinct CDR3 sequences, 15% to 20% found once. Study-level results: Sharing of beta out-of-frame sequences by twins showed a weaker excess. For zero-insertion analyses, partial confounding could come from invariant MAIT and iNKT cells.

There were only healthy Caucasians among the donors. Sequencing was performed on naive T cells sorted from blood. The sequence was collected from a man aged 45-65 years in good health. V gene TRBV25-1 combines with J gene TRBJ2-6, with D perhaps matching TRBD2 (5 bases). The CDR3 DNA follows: TGTGCCAGCAGGGGAGCTGGGGCCAACGTCCTGACTTTC. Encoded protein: CASRGAGANVLTF. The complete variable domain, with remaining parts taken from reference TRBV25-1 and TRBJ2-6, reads EADIYQTPRYLVIGTGKKITLECSQTMGHDKMYWYQQDPGMELHLIHYSYGVNSTEKGDLSSESTVSRIRTEHFPLTLESARPSHTSQYLCASRGAGANVLTFGAGSRLTVL.